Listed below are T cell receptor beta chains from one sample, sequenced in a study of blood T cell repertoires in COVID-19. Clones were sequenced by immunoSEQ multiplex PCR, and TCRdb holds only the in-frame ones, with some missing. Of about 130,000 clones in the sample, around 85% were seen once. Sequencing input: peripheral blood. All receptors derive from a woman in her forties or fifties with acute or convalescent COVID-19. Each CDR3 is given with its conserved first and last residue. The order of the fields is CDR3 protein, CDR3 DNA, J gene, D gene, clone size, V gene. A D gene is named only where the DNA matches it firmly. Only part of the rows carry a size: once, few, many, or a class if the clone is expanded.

CASSPFSSTDTQYF,TGTGCCAGCAGCCCCTTCTCTAGCACAGATACGCAGTATTTT,TRBJ2-3,NA,NA,TRBV7-8
CASSLDRGPNYGYTF,TGCGCCAGCAGCTTGGACAGGGGCCCTAACTATGGCTACACCTTC,TRBJ1-2,TRBD1,NA,TRBV5-1
CASRDRMNTEAFF,TGCGCCAGCAGGGACAGGATGAACACTGAAGCTTTCTTT,TRBJ1-1,TRBD1,NA,TRBV5-1
CASSLGRGEGTDTQYF,TGCGCCAGCAGCTTGGGAAGGGGTGAAGGCACAGATACGCAGTATTTT,TRBJ2-3,NA,NA,TRBV5-1
CATSDLGQGKYNEQFF,TGTGCCACCAGTGATTTGGGACAGGGAAAATACAATGAGCAGTTCTTC,TRBJ2-1,TRBD1,NA,TRBV24-1
CASSEGGSGANVLTF,TGCGCCAGCAGTGAAGGGGGATCTGGGGCCAACGTCCTGACTTTC,TRBJ2-6,NA,NA,TRBV10-1
CASSLSGRNRDTQYF,TGTGCCAGCAGCCTCTCGGGTAGGAATAGGGATACGCAGTATTTT,TRBJ2-3,NA,NA,TRBV3-1/TRBV3-2
CASSPQPSGLSQPQHF,TGTGCCAGCAGCCCACAGCCCTCGGGGTTAAGTCAGCCCCAGCATTTT,TRBJ1-5,NA,NA,TRBV7-6
CASSQAGRVGNQPQHF,TGTGCCAGCAGCCAAGCGGGCAGGGTAGGCAATCAGCCCCAGCATTTT,TRBJ1-5,NA,NA,TRBV3-1/TRBV3-2
CASSNRNTEAFF,TGTGCCAGCAGTAACAGGAACACTGAAGCTTTCTTT,TRBJ1-1,NA,once,TRBV28
CASSPPQGEMNTEAFF,TGTGCCAGCTCACCCCCACAGGGGGAAATGAACACTGAAGCTTTCTTT,TRBJ1-1,TRBD1,NA,TRBV18
CASSEVGLPWGRRDEAFF,TGTGCCAGCAGTGAAGTTGGTCTGCCATGGGGGCGTCGGGATGAAGCTTTCTTT,TRBJ1-1,NA,NA,TRBV6-1
CASSLGAADGESGNTEAFF,TGTGCCAGCAGCTTAGGGGCGGCAGACGGGGAATCAGGGAACACTGAAGCTTTCTTT,TRBJ1-1,NA,NA,TRBV7-7
CASSFAWQHITVEAFF,TGTGCCAGCAGCTTTGCCTGGCAGCACATAACAGTTGAAGCTTTCTTT,TRBJ1-1,NA,NA,TRBV5-8
CASSSRTATNEKLFF,TGTGCCAGCAGTTCCAGGACAGCAACTAATGAAAAACTGTTTTTT,TRBJ1-4,NA,NA,TRBV28
CASRFGGISSYNSPLHF,TGTGCCAGCAGGTTTGGAGGTATCAGCTCCTATAATTCACCCCTCCACTTT,TRBJ1-6,NA,NA,TRBV27
CASSSASDYTF,TGTGCCAGCAGTAGCGCATCGGACTACACCTTC,TRBJ1-2,NA,NA,TRBV12-3/TRBV12-4
CASGQGGIADTQYF,TGTGCCAGCGGACAGGGAGGAATTGCAGATACGCAGTATTTT,TRBJ2-3,TRBD1,NA,TRBV2
CASSYRVADDTQYF,TGTGCCAGCAGTTACCGGGTAGCGGACGATACGCAGTATTTT,TRBJ2-3,NA,NA,TRBV6-2/TRBV6-3